Presented here are 2 T cell receptor beta chains from one specimen sequenced in a study of the immune and genomic landscape of osteosarcoma. Primary, local recurrence and metastasis osteosarcoma tumors were taken after treatment from poor-prognosis patients. Data came from immunoSEQ multiplex PCR; TCRdb stores just in-frame clones and leaves some out. Among some 490 clones, over 60% were seen once, and the ten largest hold around a quarter. Sequencing was carried out using osteosarcoma tumor tissue from the lung. Source of these receptors: a human donor with osteosarcoma.

In its sample, this clone was seen a few times. The genes are TRBV4-1 and TRBJ2-2, with 10 positions matching TRBD2. CDR1 and CDR2 (germline): MGHRA, YSYEKL. The CDR3 extends over 17 amino acids. J lost 1 base, V lost 1 base, and 3 bases had no gene match. The CDR3 here is CASSQGRLAGNTGELFF. CDR3 bases: TGCGCCAGCAGCCAAGGCCGACTAGCGGGGAACACCGGGGAGCTGTTTTTT.

The chain carries TRBV27 and TRBJ2-5; 12 bases line up with TRBD2. Per the germline V gene, CDR1 is MNHEY and CDR2 is SMNVEV (reference sequence). The CDR3 sequence is 16 residues long. The V gene end was trimmed by 7 bases and the J gene end by 4 bases; junction bases not matched to a gene: 10. CDR3 amino acids: CASNRLAGVGTETQYF. CDR3 in DNA: TGTGCCAGCAACCGACTAGCGGGAGTTGGTACAGAGACCCAGTACTTC.